The clone carrying this T cell receptor beta chain was seen only a few times. No antigen is known for it. This specimen belongs to a study of Graves' ophthalmopathy and Graves' hyperthyroidism. Findings and caveats of the study: Most clonotypes expanded in thyroid above 0.001 frequency were present in blood too.

Among the exclusions were patients with other autoimmune diseases, uncontrolled infections, pregnancy or lactation. RNA transcripts provided the template for amplifying TCR beta CDR3 regions. First-round RT-PCR relied on HTBI primers, and a second-round multiplex PCR came next. TCRdb fed the multiplex PCR reads into MiXCR, producing one record per CDR3 protein. The repertoire holds about 740,000 distinct CDR3 sequences, with approximately 40% as singletons. Sequences were obtained from peripheral blood. The clonotype comes from an adult man with Graves' ophthalmopathy.

The CDR3 spells CASSLYGGGFDELNTEAFF. The CDR3 coding sequence is TGTGCCAGCAGCTTATACGGCGGTGGGTTCGATGAGTTGAACACTGAAGCTTTCTTT. This chain connects TRBV7-2 to TRBJ1-1, with D unresolved. V lost 2 bases to trimming and J lost 0 bases, with 22 bases between them. CDR1 is SGHTA and CDR2 is FQGNSA in the germline V gene. The CDR3 length is 19 residues.